This is a list of T cell receptor beta chains from one sample in a study of Ad26.COV2.S vaccination and SARS-CoV-2 variants. The method was immunoSEQ multiplex PCR; TCRdb's version includes in-frame clones alone and lacks a portion of them. Of about 370,000 clones in the sample, 89% were seen once. The specimen was peripheral blood, collected in a trial of Ad26.COV2.S vaccine versus placebo. Source of these receptors: a person aged 18-65 years who received the Ad26.COV2.S COVID-19 vaccine or a placebo. The CDR3 runs from the conserved cysteine through the conserved F or W. A D gene is named only where the DNA matches it firmly. Expanded clones get a size class; other rows say once, few or many, or leave the size out.

TRBJ2-7,.,TRBV10-3,TRBD1,CAISAQGANEQYF,TGTGCCATCAGTGCACAGGGGGCCAACGAGCAGTACTTC
TRBJ2-1,.,TRBV5-1,TRBD2,CASSRGLAGGSPNEQFF,TGCGCCAGCAGCAGGGGACTAGCGGGAGGGTCTCCCAATGAGCAGTTCTTC
TRBJ2-1,.,TRBV5-1,TRBD2,CASTKDSRVLAGHRPFNEQFF,TGCGCCAGCACCAAAGACAGCCGAGTACTAGCGGGCCATCGCCCATTCAATGAGCAGTTCTTC
TRBJ2-1,.,TRBV5-5,.,CASSLGPTDEQFF,TGTGCCAGCAGCTTGGGCCCCACGGATGAGCAGTTCTTC
TRBJ2-1,.,TRBV6-5,.,CASSYSRAASYNEQFF,TGTGCCAGCAGTTACTCCCGTGCAGCTTCCTACAATGAGCAGTTCTTC
TRBJ1-2,few,TRBV7-2,.,CASSATGPSGYTF,TGTGCCAGCAGCGCCACAGGACCCTCTGGCTACACCTTC
TRBJ2-3,.,TRBV27,TRBD2,CASSLEGGRTDTQYF,TGTGCCAGCAGTTTAGAGGGCGGGAGGACAGATACGCAGTATTTT
TRBJ2-1,.,TRBV27,TRBD2,CASSSGSGRGGFANEQFF,TGTGCCAGCAGTTCTGGTAGCGGGAGAGGGGGTTTTGCGAATGAGCAGTTCTTC
TRBJ2-5,.,TRBV30,.,CAWTQGSQETQYF,TGTGCCTGGACACAGGGTTCCCAAGAGACCCAGTACTTC
TRBJ2-3,.,TRBV6-1,.,CASSDGRGTDTQYF,TGTGCCAGCAGTGATGGCAGGGGTACAGATACGCAGTATTTT
TRBJ2-1,.,TRBV9,TRBD1,CASSVRQGSAGSSYNEQFF,TGTGCCAGCAGCGTCCGACAGGGGTCGGCGGGAAGCTCCTACAATGAGCAGTTCTTC
TRBJ2-7,.,TRBV6-6,.,CASSYWAGEPYEQYF,TGTGCCAGCAGTTACTGGGCAGGGGAACCCTACGAGCAGTACTTC
TRBJ1-6,.,TRBV3-1/TRBV3-2,.,CASSQLRLPLHF,TGTGCCAGCAGCCAATTACGGCTACCCCTCCACTTT
TRBJ2-7,once,TRBV11-3,.,CASSLDLGLFPSSYEQYF,TGTGCCAGCAGCTTAGATCTCGGACTATTTCCAAGCTCCTACGAGCAGTACTTC
TRBJ2-7,once,TRBV3-1/TRBV3-2,TRBD2,CASSQGSGRAYEQYF,TGTGCCAGCAGCCAGGGGAGCGGGAGGGCCTACGAGCAGTACTTC
TRBJ2-7,.,TRBV20-1,.,CSARTGFEQYF,TGCAGTGCTAGAACAGGGTTCGAGCAGTACTTC
TRBJ1-4,.,TRBV3-1/TRBV3-2,.,CASRGGTPGAHATNEKLFF,TGTGCCAGCAGAGGTGGAACCCCCGGGGCGCATGCAACTAATGAAAAACTGTTTTTT
TRBJ2-6,.,TRBV9,.,CASSLEAGGFSGANVLTF,TGTGCCAGCAGCCTGGAGGCTGGGGGCTTCTCTGGGGCCAACGTCCTGACTTTC
TRBJ1-1,once,TRBV30,.,CAWSAGNTEAFF,TGTGCCTGGAGTGCAGGGAACACTGAAGCTTTCTTT
TRBJ2-2,.,TRBV7-9,.,CASSLVASNIAGELFF,TGTGCCAGCAGCTTAGTGGCTAGTAATATCGCCGGGGAGCTGTTTTTT
TRBJ2-7,.,TRBV28,TRBD1,CASRAGTDPYEQYF,TGTGCCAGCAGAGCAGGGACAGATCCCTACGAGCAGTACTTC
TRBJ2-2,.,TRBV5-6,.,CASKYGLTGELFF,TGTGCCAGCAAGTACGGCCTCACCGGGGAGCTGTTTTTT